The entry that follows covers one T cell receptor beta chain sequence. The data were taken from a study of blood T cell repertoires in COVID-19. About the research overall: The cDNA or gDNA used as material had been derived from T cells, B-cell-depleted T cells, or PBMCs.

The CDR3 consists of 15 residues. Germline V gene lookup returns CDR1 LGHDT and CDR2 YNNKEL (reference sequence). The ends were cut back, 3 bases at V and 1 base at J, with 12 bases in the middle. Profiling relied on immunoSEQ multiplex PCR, and the TCRdb table lists in-frame clones only, not all of them. Of 85,000 to 120,000 clones listed, roughly 89% are singletons. The chain couples TRBV3-1 (or the pseudogene TRBV3-2) to TRBJ1-2, with D perhaps matching TRBD1 (5 bases). Source material: peripheral blood. This TCR came from a woman between 45 and 60 years old with COVID-19, enrolled during active disease. The CDR3 protein is CASSHAQDFNYGYTF. CDR3 DNA sequence: TGTGCCAGCAGCCACGCACAGGATTTTAACTATGGCTACACCTTC.